This T cell receptor beta chain stems from a study of human T cells and chemical hapten exposure. Notes on the study in general: Patch test score was positively correlated with the counts of PT1 expanded TCRs.

TCRdb recomputed calls from the RACE reads with MiXCR, one row per CDR3 protein. The profile shows under 450,000 distinct CDR3 sequences, about 4.4% of them singletons. Germline lookup yields CDR1 MDHEN and CDR2 SYDVKM. This CDR3 comprises 13 residues. V was clipped by 8 bases and J by 1 base; unmatched bases: 2. About this clonotype itself: Its cognate antigen is unknown.

Described time point: patch test 1, 2 weeks after DPC sensitization. The treatment was: therapeutic diphenylcyclopropenone sensitization with weekly scalp DPC. Ahead of each patch test application, blood was drawn. The clonotype comes from a woman in her fifties or sixties with alopecia areata. Some clones in this sample may be carry-over from other donors' samples. This chain links TRBV28 with TRBJ2-3; 8 bases are a match to TRBD2. Sample: whole blood, taken in connection with sensitization to the hapten diphenylcyclopropenone (DPC). The CDR3 sequence is CASAGGRTDTQYF. The CDR3, as DNA: TGTGCCAGCGCGGGAGGCCGCACAGATACGCAGTATTTT.